This T cell receptor beta chain was profiled in a study of shared clonotypes between healthy human individuals. Study-wide context: Samples came from a couple of female and a few male donors aged 18 to 49.

Regarding this clone: What it binds is unknown.

The repertoire was sequenced with immunoSEQ multiplex PCR; TCRdb's copy has only in-frame clones and lacks some. The data hold 950,000 to 1,300,000 clones, with roughly 75% observed a single time. General observations from the study: An effect of sequencing depth on clonotype sharing among donors was expected. The four-donor shared clonotypes exceeded non-shared clonotypes in generation probability, with non-shared ones scoring lower.

Germline V gives CDR1 WNHNN, CDR2 SYGVQD (reference sequence). The CDR3 is 15 residues long. V trimming: 2 bases; J trimming: 1 base; junction bases outside the gene matches: 4. V gene TRBV10-1 combines with J gene TRBJ2-5, with TRBD1 matching over 7 bases. The sample consisted of memory CD4+ T cells sorted from blood. The sample's subset: CD45RA-negative fraction. The clonotype originates from a man aged 18 to 29 in good health. CDR3 DNA: TGCGCCAGCAGTGAGGGGGCAGGGGGCCAAGAGACCCAGTACTTC. It yields the protein CASSEGAGGQETQYF.